A single sample is the source of the 6 T cell receptor beta chains below, sequenced in a study of blood T cells in healthy people across ages (dated by TCRdb to the mid-2010s). The library was generated by 5' RACE. TCRdb shows the sequencer as Illumina HiSeq 2500. A second roughly 7 to 12 cycle PCR used a sample-barcoded 5' primer and a J-beta primer mix. Through fastp at Q25 and MiXCR, TCRdb rebuilt clones from the public reads, retaining in-frame beta chains. Records with the same CDR3 protein are collapsed into one entry carrying the most frequent genes and DNA. This sample has 600,000 to 650,000 distinct CDR3 sequences in its table, and around 54% of those were observed once. The ten top clones hold over 30% of the sample. The specimen was blood. All receptors come from a man in his sixties in good health.

The chain has TRBV7-9 and TRBJ2-1; D tentatively reads TRBD1 or TRBD2 (5 bases each). Between the trimmed V and J ends, which lost 6 bases and 5 bases, there was a span of 11 bases. This CDR3 has 13 amino acids. The germline V gene encodes CDR1 SEHNR and CDR2 FQNEAQ (reference sequence). DNA for the CDR3: TGTGCCAGCAGAACCGGGACGGACAATGAGCAGTTCTTC. Amino acid sequence: CASRTGTDNEQFF.

The chain links TRBV20-1 to TRBJ2-5, with 13 positions matching TRBD2. The CDR3 runs to 17 residues. Looked up from germline, CDR1 is DFQATT and CDR2 is SNEGSKA (reference sequence). After removal of 5 bases from V and 1 base from J, the junction contained 10 bases not matched to a gene. CDR3 in amino acids: CSAPGLAGAVFQETQYF. CDR3 sequence (DNA): TGCAGTGCTCCAGGACTAGCGGGGGCGGTCTTCCAAGAGACCCAGTACTTC.

The chain recombines TRBV4-1 with TRBJ2-5, with TRBD1 matching 8 bases. Germline-derived CDR1 and CDR2 are MGHRA and YSYEKL. Trimming took 1 base from V and 13 from J; bases not matched to a gene: 14. This CDR3 has 15 residues. This CDR3 reads CASSQGDRLPTGMYF. DNA for the CDR3: TGCGCCAGCAGCCAAGGGGACAGGCTACCTACGGGGATGTACTTC.

The chain joins TRBV6-4 to TRBJ2-1, with TRBD2 identical over 7 bases. CDR3 size: 14 residues. Germline CDR1 reads MRHNA; CDR2 reads SNTAGT. The J segment lost 7 bases and the V segment lost 4 bases, leaving 7 bases of the junction unmatched. This CDR3 reads CASSVALGGNEQFF. Here the CDR3 DNA reads TGTGCCAGCAGTGTCGCCTTGGGGGGGAATGAGCAGTTCTTC.

This rearrangement joins TRBV29-1 to TRBJ2-7, with TRBD1 matching 10 bases. This CDR3 region has 13 residues. Germline loops: CDR1 SQVTM, CDR2 ANQGSEA. The V segment lost 4 bases and the J segment 5 bases; nucleotides outside the gene matches: 5. CDR3 in DNA: TGCAGCGTTGCCGACAGGGGGCGCGACGAGCAGTACTTC. Its translation: CSVADRGRDEQYF.

This clonotype has a handful of counts. The chain combines TRBV29-1 with TRBJ2-3, with 7 bases aligning to TRBD1. Germline V CDR1 and CDR2: SQVTM, ANQGSEA. This CDR3 spans 14 amino acids. V shed 4 bases and J 2 bases; nucleotides not matched to a gene: 6. CDR3 residues: CSVGAGGNTDTQYF. The CDR3, as DNA: TGCAGCGTTGGGGCAGGGGGTAACACAGATACGCAGTATTTT.